This T cell receptor beta chain was obtained from a study of shared clonotypes between healthy human individuals. Study-wide points: Large sequencing depth failed to make sorted-subset sequencing complete, rarefaction showed. It was expected that sequencing depth would affect clonotype sharing among donors.

This CDR3 spans 16 amino acids. V was trimmed by 0 bases and J by 0 bases, leaving 9 bases between them. Germline lookup yields CDR1 MGHRA and CDR2 YSYEKL. Naive CD8 isolation took CD45RO-negative cells positively selected for CCR7 and excluded terminally differentiated effector memory CD45RA+ cells. This clone came up a few times. Its antigen is not known. Assay: immunoSEQ multiplex PCR; the TCRdb copy retains only in-frame clones and omits some. The data contain approximately 2,200,000 clones, about 93% of them singletons. Sequencing was carried out using naive CD8+ T cells from PBMCs. This receptor was obtained from a young man in good health. Some clones in this sample may be carry-over from other donors' samples. V is TRBV4-1 and J is TRBJ1-5, with D hard to call. This chain's CDR3 is CASSQDWRDSNQPQHF. The CDR3 DNA follows: TGCGCCAGCAGCCAAGATTGGCGGGATAGCAATCAGCCCCAGCATTTT.